This TCR beta chain is drawn from a study of shared clonotypes between healthy human individuals. CDR3 length: 13 amino acids. Trimming took 6 bases from V and 4 from J; bases not matched to a gene: 7. Germline V gene data show CDR1 as SGHDT and CDR2 as YYEEEE. Template for every sorted-subset replicate PCR totaled 200 to 250 ng DNA, roughly 30,000 T cell genomes. TCRdb's table, derived via immunoSEQ multiplex PCR, lists solely in-frame clones and lacks some. The sample has under 2,000,000 clones; less than 95% are singletons. It was CD45RO-negative cells, positively selected for CCR7, that made up naive CD8 cells, with terminally differentiated effector memory CD45RA+ cells excluded.

The TCR was taken from a man aged 18 to 30 in good health. Sequenced sample: naive CD8+ T cells sorted from blood. The genes are TRBV5-6 and TRBJ2-7; 7 bases are shared with TRBD1. The CDR3 is CASTPGQTYEQYF. CDR3 bases: TGTGCCAGCACCCCGGGACAGACATACGAGCAGTACTTC.